These T cell receptor beta chains were read from a single sample in a study of CD8 T cells in ankylosing spondylitis. TCRdb processed the 5' RACE reads anew with MiXCR; each CDR3 protein has one entry. The sample holds about 190,000 distinct CDR3 sequences; 13% are singletons and the top ten take 9.5% to 12%. The material sequenced was blood, either unsorted or a sorted T cell fraction (not recorded which). The receptors were gathered from a female donor with ankylosing spondylitis or in good health (not recorded which). Each CDR3 is given with its conserved first and last residue. The D gene is left open where the match is weak. The size field is filled for only some rows; it gives once, few, many or a size class.

d_gene	v_gene	j_gene	abundance	CDR3nt	CDR3aa
NA	TRBV30	TRBJ1-3	few	TGTGCCGCAGACCAACTCTCTGGAAACACCATATATTTT	CAADQLSGNTIYF
TRBD1	TRBV5-1	TRBJ2-1	few	TGCGCCAGCAGCTCCGGGACAGGGACCAATGAGCAGTTCTTC	CASSSGTGTNEQFF
NA	TRBV12-3/TRBV12-4	TRBJ1-2	many	TGTGCCAGCAGCCCTGACCAGGACTATGGCTACACCTTC	CASSPDQDYGYTF
TRBD1	TRBV12-3/TRBV12-4	TRBJ1-2	NA	TGTGCCAGCAGTTCGACAGGGGGACATAGCTATGGCTACACCTTC	CASSSTGGHSYGYTF
NA	TRBV5-6	TRBJ2-1	many	TGTGCCAGCAGCTTGGTGCGGCAGGGATACAATGAGCAGTTCTTC	CASSLVRQGYNEQFF
NA	TRBV28	TRBJ1-2	many	TGTGCCAGCAGTTATACAGGGCCTCCCCCTGGCTACACCTTC	CASSYTGPPPGYTF
TRBD1	TRBV6-5	TRBJ1-2	many	TGTGCCAGCAGTTACTCGAGGACAGGGGGCGGCTATGGCTACACCTTC	CASSYSRTGGGYGYTF
TRBD1	TRBV5-1	TRBJ2-3	NA	TGCGCCAGCAGCTTGGGACAGGGAAGCACAGATACGCAGTATTTT	CASSLGQGSTDTQYF
NA	TRBV6-1	TRBJ1-2	NA	TGTGCCAGCAGTGTTCTTGGTAGGGGCAGCGGCTACACCTTC	CASSVLGRGSGYTF
TRBD2	TRBV6-2/TRBV6-3	TRBJ2-7	NA	TGTGCCAGCAGTTTCGGACTAGCGGGAGCTCTGGACGAGCAGTGCTTC	CASSFGLAGALDEQCF
NA	TRBV6-2/TRBV6-3	TRBJ2-1	many	TGTGCCAGCAGCCCCCCGGGGGGCGGTGAGCAGTTCTTC	CASSPPGGGEQFF
TRBD1	TRBV9	TRBJ2-1	many	TGTGCCAGCAGCGTAGGACAGGGGGCTTGGTACAATGAGCAGTTCTTC	CASSVGQGAWYNEQFF
TRBD1	TRBV12-3/TRBV12-4	TRBJ1-5	many	TGTGCCAGCAGCCTACAGGGGAGTAGCAATCAGCCCCAGCATTTT	CASSLQGSSNQPQHF
TRBD2	TRBV19	TRBJ2-1	many	TGTGCCAGTACCCCTCTCCCTAGCGGGAACAATGAGCAGTTCTTC	CASTPLPSGNNEQFF
TRBD1	TRBV20-1	TRBJ2-1	few	TGCAGTGCTACCCCTAGACAGGGGGCCCGGAATGAGCAGTTCTTC	CSATPRQGARNEQFF
NA	TRBV12-3/TRBV12-4	TRBJ2-5	NA	TGTGCCAGCAGTGAGAGGAGCCTGAGGTGGGAGACCCAGTACTTC	CASSERSLRWETQYF
TRBD1	TRBV12-3/TRBV12-4	TRBJ2-2	many	TGTGCCAGCAGTTGGACAGGGAACACCGGGGAGCTGTTTTTT	CASSWTGNTGELFF